The 28 T cell receptor beta chains in this list originate from one sample, sequenced in a study of post-analysis software for immune sequencing data. Their target antigens are unknown. cDNA libraries for TCR beta contained unique molecular identifiers. Via MiXCR, TCRdb re-called the PCR reads, giving one row per CDR3 protein. The sample includes around 500,000 distinct CDR3 sequences, around a third of them seen just once. Study-wide points: Controls showed lower frequencies than patients for five or six TRBV segments, and TRBV5-6, TRBV5-1 and TRBV20-1 were among these.

Sequencing used blood. The receptors were sampled from a girl aged 2-17 years with multiple sclerosis.

This sequence joins TRBV15 and TRBJ2-5, with D possibly being TRBD2 (6 bases). The CDR3 extends over 16 amino acids. The germline V and J ends were trimmed by 0 bases and 3 bases, with 14 bases remaining between them. CDR1 is LNHNV and CDR2 is YYDKDF in the germline V gene (reference sequence). The CDR3 is CATSRDRGGGEETQYF. The CDR3 DNA is TGTGCCACCAGCAGAGATCGAGGTGGCGGGGAAGAGACCCAGTACTTC. The full variable domain, rest sourced from reference TRBV15 and TRBJ2-5, is DAMVIQNPRYQVTQFGKPVTLSCSQTLNHNVMYWYQQKSSQAPKLLFHYYDKDFNNEADTPDNFQSRRPNTSFCFLDIRSPGLGDTAMYLCATSRDRGGGEETQYFGPGTRLLVL.

The chain uses TRBV9 and TRBJ2-7; 7 positions agree with TRBD2. Per the germline V gene, CDR1 is SGDLS and CDR2 is YYNGEE. V gave up 0 bases and J gave up 4 bases; unmatched junction bases: 1. The CDR3 extends over 13 amino acids. The CDR3 sequence is CASSVVAGYEQYF. The CDR3 region has the DNA TGTGCCAGCAGCGTAGTAGCGGGTTACGAGCAGTACTTC.

V gene TRBV3-1 combines with J gene TRBJ1-2; perhaps TRBD1 as D (5 bases). Trimming pared 0 bases from V and 4 bases from J, leaving 6 bases between. The CDR3 covers 13 residues. Germline V CDR1 and CDR2: LGHDT, YNNKEL (reference sequence). The CDR3 region is CASSQEGRYGYTF. The DNA for the CDR3 is TGTGCCAGCAGCCAAGAGGGACGCTATGGCTACACCTTC.

This clonotype was found many times. The chain uses TRBV29-1 and TRBJ2-4, with D perhaps matching TRBD1 or TRBD2 (7 bases each). V was pared by 5 bases and J by 5 bases, with 13 bases between. Germline V gives CDR1 SQVTM, CDR2 ANQGSEA. This CDR3 is built from 13 residues. DNA of the CDR3: TGCAGCGTTAGCAGGGGGGGCGAAAACATTCAGTACTTC. This translates into CSVSRGGENIQYF.

This clonotype came up a few times. The rearrangement uses TRBV2 and TRBJ2-3, with D unresolved. This CDR3 comprises 15 residues. Germline V gene lookup returns CDR1 SNHLY and CDR2 FYNNEI. The V end lost 6 bases, the J end lost 0 bases, and 13 bases lay between the germline ends. The CDR3 is CASSRSSSSTDTQYF. Here the CDR3 DNA reads TGTGCCAGCAGCCGAAGCTCTTCCAGCACAGATACGCAGTATTTT. The full variable domain, completed using reference TRBV2 and TRBJ2-3, is EPEVTQTPSHQVTQMGQEVILRCVPISNHLYFYWYRQILGQKVEFLVSFYNNEISEKSEIFDDQFSVERPDGSNFTLKIRSTKLEDSAMYFCASSRSSSSTDTQYFGPGTRLTVL.

Worth noting for this clonotype: At one end the junction does not follow the germline gene, possibly because of a read error. V usage is TRBV11-2 and J usage is TRBJ1-2, with D perhaps TRBD1 (6 bases). The CDR3 loop spans 13 amino acids. Germline V gene sequence: CDR1 SGHAT, CDR2 FQNNGV. The CDR3 DNA reads as TGTGTCAGCAGCTTAAAACAGGGTTTTGGCTACACCTTC. Protein product: CVSSLKQGFGYTF.

The V call is TRBV5-1, the J call TRBJ2-7, with D perhaps matching TRBD1 or TRBD2 (6 bases each). CDR3 size: 14 residues. The germline V gene encodes CDR1 SGHRS and CDR2 YFSETQ. Trimming removed 4 bases at V and 5 bases at J, with 16 bases between. The CDR3 sequence is CASSRAGGQDEQYF. The CDR3, as DNA: TGCGCCAGCAGCCGTGCTGGGGGGCAGGACGAGCAGTACTTC. Drawing the rest from reference TRBV5-1 and TRBJ2-7, the complete variable domain is KAGVTQTPRYLIKTRGQQVTLSCSPISGHRSVSWYQQTPGQGLQFLFEYFSETQRNKGNFPGRFSGRQFSNSRSEMNVSTLELGDSALYLCASSRAGGQDEQYFGPGTRLTVT.

This chain connects TRBV25-1 to TRBJ1-6, with 8 bases that match TRBD1. The V and J ends lost 4 bases and 4 bases, in that order; junction bases with no gene match: 6. Germline CDR1 MGHDK, CDR2 SYGVNS. The CDR3 extends over 16 amino acids. The chain's CDR3 is CASSGTGPRYNSPLHF. CDR3 DNA sequence: TGTGCCAGCAGTGGGACAGGGCCTCGGTATAATTCACCCCTCCACTTT.

This clonotype was seen more than once but under ten times. The chain is built from TRBV5-1 and TRBJ1-3; the match to TRBD1 covers 12 bases. Losses at the gene ends were 4 bases for V and 2 bases for J; bases not matched to a gene: 4. The CDR3 contains 16 residues. Germline assignment: CDR1 SGHRS and CDR2 YFSETQ. CDR3 coding DNA: TGCGCCAGCAGCGTGGGACAGGGGGCAGCTGGAAACACCATATATTTT. This encodes CASSVGQGAAGNTIYF.

The chain combines TRBV29-1 with TRBJ2-5; perhaps TRBD1 as D (5 bases). This CDR3 is 15 amino acids long. Germline lookup yields CDR1 SQVTM and CDR2 ANQGSEA. V lost 3 bases and J 3 bases, leaving 17 bases between the germline ends. The CDR3 region has the DNA TGCAGCGTTGATAGTCTGACAGTAAATGAAGAGACCCAGTACTTC. It encodes CSVDSLTVNEETQYF. Drawing the rest from reference TRBV29-1 and TRBJ2-5, the complete variable domain is SAVISQKPSRDICQRGTSLTIQCQVDSQVTMMFWYRQQPGQSLTLIATANQGSEATYESGFVIDKFPISRPNLTFSTLTVSNMSPEDSSIYLCSVDSLTVNEETQYFGPGTRLLVL.

V gene TRBV6-6 combines with J gene TRBJ2-1; TRBD1 matches 9 bases. Per the germline V gene, CDR1 is MNHNY and CDR2 is SVGAGI (reference sequence). With 0 bases clipped from V and 4 bases from J, the junction kept 7 bases outside the gene matches. The CDR3 length is 17 residues. The CDR3 DNA follows: TGTGCCAGCAGTTACTCTTTAACACAGGGGGCTTACAATGAGCAGTTCTTC. Its protein product is CASSYSLTQGAYNEQFF.

The rearrangement joins TRBV3-1 to TRBJ1-2, with 8 positions matching TRBD1. Germline assignment: CDR1 LGHDT and CDR2 YNNKEL (reference sequence). V shed 3 bases, J shed 4 bases, and the junction held 10 bases outside the gene matches. CDR3 length: 16 amino acids. CDR3: CASSHSGGRNVYGYTF. CDR3 in DNA: TGTGCCAGCAGCCACTCAGGGGGCAGGAACGTCTATGGCTACACCTTC.

The table lists this clonotype with many counts. In DNA, the CDR3 is TGTGCCACCAGTGATTTGCGCACCAAATCAGATACGCAGTATTTT. This sequence encodes CATSDLRTKSDTQYF. This rearrangement joins TRBV24-1 to TRBJ2-3; D not resolved. Germline CDR1 KGHDR, CDR2 SFDVKD. The length of the CDR3 is 15 residues. The V gene lost 0 bases and the J gene lost 4 bases, with 10 bases spanning the gap.

This clonotype was detected only once. CDR3 sequence (DNA): TGCAGTGCTAGTCCCCTCTCCTACGAGCAGTACTTC. The encoded protein is CSASPLSYEQYF. This sequence joins TRBV20-1 and TRBJ2-7; D ambiguous. The germline V and J ends were trimmed by 3 bases and 0 bases, with 6 bases remaining between them. Germline V gene data show CDR1 as DFQATT and CDR2 as SNEGSKA (reference sequence). The CDR3 is made up of 12 amino acids.

This clonotype was observed a few times. The rearrangement joins TRBV11-2 to TRBJ1-4; 10 nucleotides agree with TRBD1. The V gene's germline CDR1 is SGHAT and CDR2 FQNNGV. CDR3 length: 16 residues. Trimming took 0 bases from V and 7 from J; bases not matched to a gene: 5. CDR3 nucleotide sequence: TGTGCCAGCAGCTTAGAAGGACAGGGGGTCGGTGAAAAACTGTTTTTT. Translated, it gives CASSLEGQGVGEKLFF.

The chain uses TRBV20-1 and TRBJ2-1; 9 bases are a match to TRBD2. This CDR3 has 15 residues. Germline CDR1 is DFQATT and CDR2 is SNEGSKA (reference sequence). The V gene end was trimmed by 0 bases and the J gene end by 13 bases; junction bases not matched to a gene: 13. The CDR3 loop is CSARERGGSGETQFF. The CDR3, as DNA: TGCAGTGCTAGAGAGCGGGGGGGCAGTGGAGAGACCCAGTTCTTC.

Notes on this clonotype: The CDR3 carries no conserved terminal phenylalanine or tryptophan, so it likely arises from a read error. The gene calls are TRBV9 and TRBJ2-5, with D uncertain. The assigned J gene may be wrong: the sequence end matches TRBJ2-7 better. The CDR3 runs to 14 residues. Germline V gene data show CDR1 as SGDLS and CDR2 as YYNGEE. Here the CDR3 reads CASSPQPGAYEQYC. CDR3 in DNA: TGTGCCAGCAGCCCCCAACCTGGTGCCTACGAGCAGTACTGC.

This chain uses TRBV7-9 with TRBJ1-1; D is undetermined. CDR1 SEHNR and CDR2 FQNEAQ come from the germline V gene (reference sequence). V lost 5 bases to trimming and J lost 6 bases, with 13 bases between them. CDR3 length: 13 residues. This CDR3 is CASSGSGFAEAFF. For the CDR3, the DNA is TGTGCCAGCAGCGGGTCGGGGTTCGCTGAAGCTTTCTTT.

With respect to this clonotype: Germline and junction disagree at one end, which may indicate a read error. The chain combines TRBV7-7 with TRBJ2-2; tentatively, D is TRBD2 (5 bases). The germline gives CDR1 SSHAT, CDR2 FNYEAQ (reference sequence). This CDR3 has 16 amino acids. The CDR3 region is CASSLVAGFNTGELFF. DNA of the CDR3: TGTGCTAGCAGCTTAGTTGCGGGTTTCAACACCGGGGAGCTGTTTTTT.

This chain connects TRBV7-9 to TRBJ2-1; TRBD2 agrees at 7 bases. The length of the CDR3 is 14 residues. V was clipped by 5 bases and J by 10 bases; unmatched bases: 11. Germline V gene sequence: CDR1 SEHNR, CDR2 FQNEAQ (reference sequence). The CDR3 nucleotides read TGTGCCAGCAGCCCAGGGACTATCTCCAGGGAGCAGTTCTTC. This translates into CASSPGTISREQFF. The entire variable domain, with the rest obtained from reference TRBV7-9 and TRBJ2-1, is as follows: DTGVSQNPRHKITKRGQNVTFRCDPISEHNRLYWYRQTLGQGPEFLTYFQNEAQLEKSRLLSDRFSAERPKGSFSTLEIQRTEQGDSAMYLCASSPGTISREQFFGPGTRLTVL.

The rearrangement uses TRBV28 and TRBJ2-1; 7 bases are a match to TRBD1. The CDR3 covers 13 residues. Unmatched junction bases numbered 11, after V lost 10 bases and J lost 8 bases. Germline V gene sequence: CDR1 MDHEN, CDR2 SYDVKM. CDR3 sequence: CANFPGQKDEQFF. The CDR3 DNA follows: TGTGCCAATTTCCCGGGACAGAAGGATGAGCAGTTCTTC.

The CDR3 nucleotides are TGTGCCAGCAGCCTTCCTCCCGGGGGGGCCAATTCACCCCTCCACTTT. Protein: CASSLPPGGANSPLHF. This chain uses TRBV7-8 with TRBJ1-6, with D maybe TRBD1 (6 bases). CDR1 and CDR2 from the germline V gene are SGHVS and FQNEAQ. This CDR3 spans 16 amino acids. Deletions cut 5 bases from V and 7 bases from J, with 18 bases between.

This clonotype was seen only a few times. The rearrangement links TRBV11-2 to TRBJ1-2, with D uncertain. Germline-derived CDR1 and CDR2 are SGHAT and FQNNGV. The germline V and J ends were trimmed by 1 base and 9 bases, with 9 bases remaining between them. The CDR3 is 12 amino acids. The CDR3 sequence is CASSLAPGSYTF. CDR3 nucleotide sequence: TGTGCCAGCAGCTTAGCCCCCGGCAGCTACACCTTC.

This clonotype was seen just once. The rearrangement uses TRBV10-3 and TRBJ1-5; 7 bases align to TRBD1. CDR3 size: 13 residues. J gave up 6 bases and V 9 bases, and 8 bases lay outside the gene matches. Germline-derived CDR1 and CDR2 are ENHRY and SYGVKD. CDR3 sequence: CAIQGEQGQPQHF. The CDR3, as DNA: TGTGCCATTCAGGGGGAGCAAGGTCAGCCCCAGCATTTT.

The chain recombines TRBV3-1 with TRBJ2-3, with D maybe TRBD2 (6 bases). The V and J ends lost 1 base and 2 bases respectively, with 13 bases between them. The CDR3 is 16 residues long. CDR1 and CDR2 from the germline V gene are LGHDT and YNNKEL (reference sequence). CDR3 in DNA: TGTGCCAGCAGCCAAGGGGTGGGACTCTCCACAGATACGCAGTATTTT. Its translation: CASSQGVGLSTDTQYF.

A few counts support this clonotype. J is TRBJ1-6 and V is TRBV11-2; D gene ambiguous. Germline assignment: CDR1 SGHAT and CDR2 FQNNGV. This CDR3 region has 12 residues. V lost 5 bases, J lost 13 bases, and 12 bases lay in between. The CDR3 region is CASSLSVSPLHF. CDR3 sequence (DNA): TGTGCCAGCAGCCTGTCTGTATCGCCCCTCCACTTT.

This clonotype appeared a few times. This rearrangement joins TRBV20-1 to TRBJ1-5, with 12 bases matching TRBD1. From germline, CDR1 is DFQATT and CDR2 SNEGSKA (reference sequence). V was clipped by 3 bases and J by 0 bases; unmatched bases: 12. The CDR3 runs 19 residues. CDR3 DNA sequence: TGCAGTGCTAGGTTGAGCGGGACAGGGGGCACCAATAGCAATCAGCCCCAGCATTTT. Translating it yields CSARLSGTGGTNSNQPQHF.

The chain is built from TRBV5-1 and TRBJ1-5; D is uncertain. Germline V gene sequence: CDR1 SGHRS, CDR2 YFSETQ. V gave up 4 bases and J gave up 4 bases, with 12 bases separating them. The CDR3 has 14 amino acids. CDR3: CASSRRDRNQPQHF. The CDR3 DNA follows: TGCGCCAGCAGCCGGAGGGATAGAAATCAGCCCCAGCATTTT. Drawing the rest from reference TRBV5-1 and TRBJ1-5, the complete variable domain is KAGVTQTPRYLIKTRGQQVTLSCSPISGHRSVSWYQQTPGQGLQFLFEYFSETQRNKGNFPGRFSGRQFSNSRSEMNVSTLELGDSALYLCASSRRDRNQPQHFGDGTRLSIL.